This TCR beta chain derives from a study of cytomegalovirus exposure and HLA in healthy donors. Overall study context: The study placed less than 90% of its 350 to 400 genotyped donors in the Caucasian-associated ancestry cluster.

Study findings and constraints: Upon later analysis, HLA-associated TCR beta chains proved more clonally expanded than other, equally common chains. The classifier reportedly diagnosed cytomegalovirus status with high sensitivity and specificity. Per published accounts, TCR beta sequences correctly predicted the HLA-A and HLA-B alleles of most subjects.

Trimming cost V 1 base and J 4 bases; bases outside gene matches: 9. There are 16 residues in the CDR3. From germline, CDR1 is GTSNPN and CDR2 SVGIG (reference sequence). In the PCR, 60 Vbeta and 13 Jbeta primers were used. The repertoire was sequenced with immunoSEQ multiplex PCR; TCRdb's copy has only in-frame clones and lacks some. Here the sample spans about 78,000 clones, about three quarters being singletons. Concerning this clone: The target antigen is unknown.

The receptor was isolated from a woman aged 40 to 49 in good health and CMV-seropositive. This chain links TRBV30 with TRBJ2-3, with TRBD2 identical over 9 bases. The source material was PBMCs. The CDR3 bases are TGTGCCTGGAGTGGTAGCGGGAGTATCGCGGCAGATACGCAGTATTTT. It is translated as CAWSGSGSIAADTQYF. Full variable domain (outside the CDR3, taken from reference TRBV30 and TRBJ2-3): SQTIHQWPATLVQPVGSPLSLECTVEGTSNPNLYWYRQAAGRGLQLLFYSVGIGQISSEVPQNLSASRPQDRQFILSSKKLLLSDSGFYLCAWSGSGSIAADTQYFGPGTRLTVL.